These 21 T cell receptor beta chains share one sample of origin, sequenced in a study of OX40 agonist ivuxolimab in advanced cancers. Profiling relied on immunoSEQ multiplex PCR, and the TCRdb table lists in-frame clones only, not all of them. The table records about 100,000 clones, 75% to 95% of them present only once. Sequences were derived from CD4+ or CD8+ T cells sorted from blood, sampled in a trial of the OX40 agonist ivuxolimab. The source of these receptors is an adult with an advanced solid tumor such as melanoma, head and neck, liver or kidney cancer.

J is TRBJ1-2 and V is TRBV4-2; a weak D match, TRBD1 (6 bases). The V gene lost 5 bases and the J gene lost 8 bases, with 15 bases spanning the gap. The CDR3 covers 13 residues. Germline CDR1 LGHNA, CDR2 YNFKEQ. The CDR3 here is CASSSDPTGGYTF. As DNA, the CDR3 is TGTGCCAGCAGCTCCGACCCAACAGGGGGCTACACCTTC.

The chain combines TRBV6-1 with TRBJ2-2; D is unresolved. The germline gives CDR1 MNHNS, CDR2 SASEGT. The V and J ends lost 2 bases and 0 bases respectively, with 7 bases between them. The CDR3 consists of 15 residues. DNA for the CDR3: TGTGCCAGCAGTGAACAGATCGCGAACACCGGGGAGCTGTTTTTT. Translating it yields CASSEQIANTGELFF.

V usage is TRBV6-5 and J usage is TRBJ2-7; possibly TRBD1 for D (5 bases). V was shortened by 0 bases and J by 4 bases, with 16 bases between the two germline ends. The germline V gene has CDR1 MNHEY and CDR2 SVGAGI. The CDR3 totals 16 residues. The CDR3: CASSYSIQGAQYEQYF. The CDR3 DNA sequence: TGTGCCAGCAGTTACTCGATTCAGGGTGCTCAATACGAGCAGTACTTC.

The chain couples TRBV9 to TRBJ2-1; D is tentatively TRBD1 or TRBD2 (5 bases each). This CDR3 has 15 residues. Germline V gene lookup returns CDR1 SGDLS and CDR2 YYNGEE. Trimming left V 0 bases short and J 10 bases short, with 17 bases between. CDR3 sequence: CASSVGDPPSREQFF. The CDR3 nucleotides read TGTGCCAGCAGCGTAGGGGACCCTCCGTCGCGGGAGCAGTTCTTC. The full variable domain, completed using reference TRBV9 and TRBJ2-1, is DSGVTQTPKHLITATGQRVTLRCSPRSGDLSVYWYQQSLDQGLQFLIQYYNGEERAKGNILERFSAQQFPDLHSELNLSSLELGDSALYFCASSVGDPPSREQFFGPGTRLTVL.

The chain employs TRBV19 and TRBJ1-5; the match to TRBD1 covers 9 bases. Trimming at V came to 4 bases and at J to 2 bases, leaving 9 bases not matched to a gene. The CDR3 runs 17 residues. Looked up from germline, CDR1 is LNHDA and CDR2 is SQIVND (reference sequence). The DNA of the CDR3 is TGTGCCAGTAGTACCCCGACAGGGGGTATAGGCAATCAGCCCCAGCATTTT. Translation: CASSTPTGGIGNQPQHF.

The chain has TRBV19 and TRBJ1-3; perhaps TRBD1 as D (5 bases). The CDR3 consists of 15 residues. Germline CDR1 LNHDA, CDR2 SQIVND (reference sequence). V was cut by 8 bases and J by 0 bases, with 14 bases left in between. The CDR3 sequence is CASSPHRFSGNTIYF. The DNA for the CDR3 is TGTGCCAGTTCCCCGCACAGGTTCTCTGGAAACACCATATATTTT.

V usage is TRBV30 and J usage is TRBJ2-3; 8 bases line up with TRBD1. Germline V CDR1 and CDR2: GTSNPN, SVGIG (reference sequence). This CDR3 has 15 amino acids. Germline trimming cut 1 base from V and 0 bases from J; bases unmatched to any gene: 3. The CDR3 nucleotides read TGTGCCTGGAGTGGACAGGGGCCGAGCACAGATACGCAGTATTTT. It codes for CAWSGQGPSTDTQYF.

The chain joins TRBV6-5 to TRBJ2-3, with TRBD2 matching over 8 bases. In germline, CDR1 is MNHEY, CDR2 SVGAGI. The CDR3 sequence is 15 residues long. Trimming removed 5 bases from V and 3 bases from J; junction bases left unmatched: 7. CDR3 nucleotide sequence: TGTGCCAGCAGTATAGCGGGGATCCCGACAGATACGCAGTATTTT. Amino acid sequence: CASSIAGIPTDTQYF.

The CDR3 region is CASTTQVGTEAFF. The CDR3 coding sequence is TGTGCCAGCACGACGCAGGTTGGCACTGAAGCTTTCTTT. J is TRBJ1-1 and V is TRBV6-5; D is unclear. V gave up 7 bases and J gave up 4 bases, with 13 bases separating them. Germline CDR1 is MNHEY and CDR2 is SVGAGI. The CDR3 extends over 13 amino acids.

V is TRBV5-1 and J is TRBJ2-5, with D possibly being TRBD2 (5 bases). The CDR3 sequence is 15 residues long. V was pared by 0 bases and J by 0 bases, with 9 bases between. Germline-derived CDR1 and CDR2 are SGHRS and YFSETQ. For the CDR3, the DNA is TGCGCCAGCAGCTTGGGAGGGAGCCACCAAGAGACCCAGTACTTC. Protein product: CASSLGGSHQETQYF. Together with reference TRBV5-1 and TRBJ2-5, the CDR3 gives the full variable domain: KAGVTQTPRYLIKTRGQQVTLSCSPISGHRSVSWYQQTPGQGLQFLFEYFSETQRNKGNFPGRFSGRQFSNSRSEMNVSTLELGDSALYLCASSLGGSHQETQYFGPGTRLLVL.

The genes are TRBV2 and TRBJ1-5; tentative D call: TRBD1 (6 bases). Germline V gene data show CDR1 as SNHLY and CDR2 as FYNNEI. The germline V and J ends were trimmed by 1 base and 2 bases, with 12 bases remaining between them. The CDR3 spans 16 residues. Here the CDR3 DNA reads TGTGCCAGCAGTGAAGGTTGGGGGCTGGGCAATCAGCCCCAGCATTTT. The encoded protein is CASSEGWGLGNQPQHF.

The gene calls are TRBV18 and TRBJ1-6; 9 bases line up with TRBD1. CDR3 length: 14 amino acids. Trimming cost V 2 bases and J 11 bases; bases outside gene matches: 4. CDR1 and CDR2 (germline): KGHSH, LQKENI. CDR3 residues: CASSPSTGGTPLHF. The CDR3, as DNA: TGTGCCAGCTCACCATCGACAGGGGGGACACCCCTCCACTTT.

The chain recombines TRBV6-1 with TRBJ2-5, with D unresolved. Germline V gene data show CDR1 as MNHNS and CDR2 as SASEGT. Trimming removed 1 base from V and 5 bases from J, with 8 bases in between. CDR3 length equals 13 residues. The CDR3 region is CASSEDAAETQYF. The CDR3 DNA reads TGTGCCAGCAGTGAAGATGCCGCGGAGACCCAGTACTTC.

This clone came up once. The chain is built from TRBV4-2 and TRBJ1-2; no reliable D call. CDR1 is LGHNA, CDR2 YNFKEQ, per germline. This CDR3 region has 15 residues. Trimming removed 4 bases at V and 2 bases at J, with 14 bases between. Written as DNA, the CDR3 is TGTGCCAGCAGCCCGTCAACGACGGGAAACTATGGCTACACCTTC. This encodes CASSPSTTGNYGYTF.

V is TRBV5-8 and J is TRBJ1-5; possible D gene TRBD1, 5 bases. In germline, CDR1 is SGHTS, CDR2 YDEGEE. Between the trimmed V and J ends, which lost 4 bases and 1 base, there was a span of 9 bases. The CDR3 sequence is 14 residues long. The CDR3 sequence: CASSAGVSNQPQHF. In DNA, the CDR3 is TGTGCCAGCAGCGCGGGGGTGAGCAATCAGCCCCAGCATTTT.

This chain joins TRBV6-1 and TRBJ2-7; D may match TRBD1 or TRBD2 (6 bases each). This CDR3 spans 15 amino acids. The germline gives CDR1 MNHNS, CDR2 SASEGT. Trimming took 1 base from V and 7 from J, leaving 17 bases between them. For the CDR3, the DNA is TGTGCCAGCAGTGAAGTCCCGGGGGCGGCGAAGGAGCAGTACTTC. It encodes CASSEVPGAAKEQYF.

This sequence joins TRBV29-1 and TRBJ1-3; D not certain. CDR3 length equals 12 residues. The V and J ends lost 4 bases and 0 bases respectively, with 4 bases between them. Per germline, CDR1 SQVTM and CDR2 ANQGSEA. The CDR3 spells CSVVFSGNTIYF. The CDR3 DNA follows: TGCAGCGTTGTATTCTCTGGAAACACCATATATTTT.

V and J are TRBV9 and TRBJ2-1; 12 bases are a match to TRBD2. CDR3 length equals 19 residues. The germline V gene encodes CDR1 SGDLS and CDR2 YYNGEE. The ends lost 4 bases at V and 1 base at J; junction bases unmatched: 12. CDR3 nucleotides: TGTGCCAGCAGCCCCGGACTAGCGGGGCCCGGCACATCCTACAATGAGCAGTTCTTC. It encodes CASSPGLAGPGTSYNEQFF.

V and J are TRBV6-1 and TRBJ2-6; D remains ambiguous. V lost 3 bases and J 2 bases, leaving 8 bases between the germline ends. Germline V gene sequence: CDR1 MNHNS, CDR2 SASEGT. The CDR3 has 15 amino acids. The CDR3 DNA sequence: TGTGCCAGCAGTGACTTAGGTACTGGGGCCAACGTCCTGACTTTC. Protein product: CASSDLGTGANVLTF.

The chain joins TRBV6-1 to TRBJ1-5, with D tentatively TRBD1 (6 bases). This CDR3 spans 13 amino acids. Trimming pared 1 base from V and 13 bases from J, leaving 14 bases between. CDR1 and CDR2 from the germline V gene are MNHNS and SASEGT. The CDR3 nucleotides read TGTGCCAGCAGTGAAGGGAGGGGGAGAGCGCAGCATTTT. Its translation is CASSEGRGRAQHF.

The genes are TRBV11-1 and TRBJ2-7; no firm D call. The CDR3 is 13 residues long. Germline V lookup: CDR1 SGHAT, CDR2 FQDESV (reference sequence). Trimming left V 1 base short and J 6 bases short, with 10 bases between. The DNA of the CDR3 is TGTGCCAGCAGCTTAGATTTGGGAAGCGAGCAGTACTTC. Its translation: CASSLDLGSEQYF.